The next 18 T cell receptor beta chains were all read from a single sample in a study of T-cell reconstitution after alpha-beta-depleted transplantation in children. Unique molecular identifiers were used to barcode this TCRbeta library. TCRdb processed the PCR reads anew with MiXCR; each CDR3 protein has one entry. The sample lists over 200,000 distinct CDR3 sequences; roughly a tenth were seen once. The material sequenced was PBMCs, taken before TCRalphabeta/CD19-depleted stem cell transplant. All receptors derive from a child less than two years old with acute myeloid leukemia, due to receive a stem cell transplant.

The chain joins TRBV12-3 or TRBV12-4 to TRBJ1-4, with no clear D. The CDR3 consists of 11 residues. Trimming cost V 3 bases and J 8 bases, with 4 bases left between them. In DNA form, the CDR3 reads TGTGCCAGCAGTTTGCAGGAAAAACTGTTTTTT. Its translation: CASSLQEKLFF.

The chain recombines TRBV4-2 with TRBJ1-1; D may be TRBD1 (6 bases). Per germline, CDR1 LGHNA and CDR2 YNFKEQ. This CDR3 is 15 amino acids long. The ends were cut back, 6 bases at V and 3 bases at J, with 17 bases in the middle. CDR3 sequence: CASRPDTGRDTEAFF. CDR3 nucleotides: TGTGCCAGCAGACCTGATACAGGGCGGGACACTGAAGCTTTCTTT.

This clonotype was observed many times. CDR3 in amino acids: CASSRGVENEQFF. The CDR3 nucleotides are TGCGCCAGCAGCAGAGGGGTCGAGAATGAGCAGTTCTTC. V usage is TRBV5-1 and J usage is TRBJ2-1, with D perhaps assigned TRBD1 or TRBD2 (5 bases each). V lost 4 bases, J lost 7 bases, and 12 bases lay in between. CDR1 SGHRS and CDR2 YFSETQ come from the germline V gene. This CDR3 region has 13 residues. The whole variable domain, remainder taken from reference TRBV5-1 and TRBJ2-1, is KAGVTQTPRYLIKTRGQQVTLSCSPISGHRSVSWYQQTPGQGLQFLFEYFSETQRNKGNFPGRFSGRQFSNSRSEMNVSTLELGDSALYLCASSRGVENEQFFGPGTRLTVL.

Of note for this clonotype: A much larger clone lies one base from this, so it may be a read error. The chain is built from TRBV7-9 and TRBJ2-1; D gene ambiguous. The CDR3 is 16 residues long. Looked up from germline, CDR1 is SEHNR and CDR2 is FQNEAQ (reference sequence). The V end was cut by 6 bases, the J end by 6 bases, with 21 bases between. CDR3 in amino acids: CASSPYGGPLFNEQFF. The DNA of the CDR3 is TGTGCCAGCAGTCCCTATGGCGGCCCTCTCTTCAATGAGCAGTTCTTC. Using reference TRBV7-9 and TRBJ2-1 for the parts outside the CDR3, the full variable domain is DTGVSQNPRHKITKRGQNVTFRCDPISEHNRLYWYRQTLGQGPEFLTYFQNEAQLEKSRLLSDRFSAERPKGSFSTLEIQRTEQGDSAMYLCASSPYGGPLFNEQFFGPGTRLTVL.

There are many counts of this clonotype. The rearrangement links TRBV12-3 or TRBV12-4 to TRBJ2-5, with 7 nucleotides matching TRBD1. The CDR3 has 15 amino acids. V lost 3 bases, J lost 5 bases, and 9 bases stayed unmatched. CDR3 sequence reads: CASSFPQGVGETQYF. CDR3 coding DNA: TGTGCCAGCAGTTTCCCTCAGGGGGTCGGGGAGACCCAGTACTTC.

This clonotype was observed at least ten times. The chain links TRBV5-1 to TRBJ2-3; 11 nucleotides agree with TRBD2. In germline, CDR1 is SGHRS, CDR2 YFSETQ. CDR3 size: 20 residues. V lost 0 bases, J lost 0 bases, and 12 bases stayed unmatched. In DNA form, the CDR3 reads TGCGCCAGCAGCTTGGGCTTACGTCTAGCGGGAGGACTTAGCACAGATACGCAGTATTTT. This encodes CASSLGLRLAGGLSTDTQYF.

In its sample, this clonotype was seen many times. The chain employs TRBV7-6 and TRBJ2-1; D remains unclear. Germline V gene sequence: CDR1 SGHVS, CDR2 FNYEAQ. There are 14 residues in the CDR3. Trimming removed 1 base from V and 11 bases from J, with 15 bases in between. CDR3 in amino acids: CASSLGLGHTKQFF. DNA of the CDR3: TGTGCCAGCAGCTTAGGTCTCGGGCACACCAAGCAGTTCTTC.

This clonotype was picked up many times. This chain connects TRBV27 to TRBJ1-3; TRBD1 might be the D (6 bases). V dropped 6 bases and J dropped 3 bases, with 15 bases sitting between them. Germline assignment: CDR1 MNHEY and CDR2 SMNVEV (reference sequence). CDR3 length equals 15 residues. This CDR3 is CASSTTGRSGNTIYF. CDR3 nucleotide sequence: TGTGCCAGCAGCACTACAGGGAGAAGTGGAAACACCATATATTTT.

With respect to this clonotype: With a much larger clone just one base away, this may be a read error. Since the CDR3 does not end with the conserved phenylalanine or tryptophan, this likely comes from a read error. The chain carries TRBV28 and TRBJ1-2; maybe TRBD1 (5 bases). Germline values: CDR1 MDHEN, CDR2 SYDVKM. The CDR3 sequence is 12 residues long. V lost 4 bases and J lost 8, with 11 bases in between. For the CDR3, the DNA is TGTGCCAGCAGTTCTGACGGGGACGGCTACACCATC. Translating gives CASSSDGDGYTI.

The gene calls are TRBV7-6 and TRBJ1-1, with TRBD1 identical over 7 bases. The CDR3 covers 14 residues. V dropped 1 base and J dropped 7; count of bases not matched to a gene: 6. Per germline, CDR1 SGHVS and CDR2 FNYEAQ. Here the CDR3 reads CASSLGGGNDEAFF. The CDR3 DNA follows: TGTGCCAGCAGCTTAGGAGGGGGCAATGATGAAGCTTTCTTT.

About this clonotype itself: One end of the junction fails to match germline, which may point to a read error. The chain is built from TRBV20-1 and TRBJ2-7; no reliable D call. The CDR3 runs to 16 residues. Germline CDR1 is DFQATT and CDR2 is SNEGSKA (reference sequence). The CDR3 reads CCATPMGSNRPYEQYF. CDR3 coding DNA: TGCTGTGCTACCCCTATGGGCTCAAATAGACCCTACGAGCAGTACTTC.

The chain couples TRBV6-1 to TRBJ1-4, with TRBD1 matching 7 bases. CDR3 length: 16 residues. The trim removed 5 bases at V and 6 bases at J, leaving 12 bases unmatched. Per the germline V gene, CDR1 is MNHNS and CDR2 is SASEGT. The CDR3 bases are TGTGCCAGCAGTCGACCGGCGGGACAGTTCGATGAAAAACTGTTTTTT. Protein: CASSRPAGQFDEKLFF.

This clonotype showed up many times. The chain uses TRBV6-4 and TRBJ1-2; D ambiguous. V was clipped by 5 bases and J by 2 bases, with 9 bases between them. The CDR3 has 13 amino acids. CDR1 MRHNA and CDR2 SNTAGT come from the germline V gene. For the CDR3, the DNA is TGTGCCAGCAGTAAGGCCAGAAACTATGGCTACACCTTC. Protein product: CASSKARNYGYTF.

The J gene is TRBJ2-5, the V gene TRBV13; D might be TRBD2 (5 bases). Germline-derived CDR1 and CDR2 are PRHDT and FYEKMQ (reference sequence). The V end was cut by 3 bases, the J end by 5 bases, with 7 bases between. The CDR3 has 12 residues. The chain's CDR3 is CASSFSGETQYF. Here the CDR3 DNA reads TGTGCCAGCAGCTTCTCGGGGGAGACCCAGTACTTC.

The table lists this clonotype with many counts. The chain joins TRBV5-1 to TRBJ2-7; 7 nucleotides agree with TRBD1. Germline CDR1 reads SGHRS; CDR2 reads YFSETQ. The CDR3 extends over 16 amino acids. V shed 4 bases, J shed 0 bases, and the junction held 10 bases outside the gene matches. The CDR3: CASSTLGQPSSYEQYF. CDR3 nucleotide sequence: TGCGCCAGCAGCACCCTGGGACAGCCCAGCTCCTACGAGCAGTACTTC.

This clonotype was detected ten times or more. The rearrangement joins TRBV11-2 to TRBJ2-5; 7 nucleotides agree with TRBD1. V lost 4 bases and J lost 2; bases outside the gene matches: 7. CDR3 length: 15 amino acids. Per germline, CDR1 SGHAT and CDR2 FQNNGV. CDR3 in DNA: TGTGCCAGCAGCTCTGCTAGGGGGCGTCAAGAGACCCAGTACTTC. Translation: CASSSARGRQETQYF.

At least ten counts were recorded for this clonotype. This rearrangement joins TRBV7-9 to TRBJ2-1, with D unresolved. Looked up from germline, CDR1 is SEHNR and CDR2 is FQNEAQ (reference sequence). Trimming took 5 bases from V and 0 from J, leaving 11 bases between them. There are 15 residues in the CDR3. CDR3 protein: CASSGEPSSYNEQFF. The CDR3 nucleotides are TGTGCCAGCAGCGGTGAACCGAGCTCCTACAATGAGCAGTTCTTC. The full variable domain, its missing parts supplied by reference TRBV7-9 and TRBJ2-1, is DTGVSQNPRHKITKRGQNVTFRCDPISEHNRLYWYRQTLGQGPEFLTYFQNEAQLEKSRLLSDRFSAERPKGSFSTLEIQRTEQGDSAMYLCASSGEPSSYNEQFFGPGTRLTVL.

About this clonotype: A read error may be the cause here, since a much bigger clone is one base away. V and J are TRBV20-1 and TRBJ2-7, with 9 bases that match TRBD1. J was trimmed by 2 bases and V by 5 bases; bases with no gene match: 4. This CDR3 contains 13 residues. Germline V gene data show CDR1 as DFQATT and CDR2 as SNEGSKA (reference sequence). The CDR3 DNA is TGCAGTGCTTGGGACAGGGACGCCTACGAGCAGTACTTC. Its protein product is CSAWDRDAYEQYF.